These 20 T cell receptor beta chains originate from one sample sequenced in a study of blood T cells in healthy people across ages (dated by TCRdb to between 2014 and 2016). Libraries came from 5' RACE. Instrument used: Illumina HiSeq 2500. A second about 6 to 11 cycle PCR used a sample-barcoded 5' primer and a J-beta primer mix. TCRdb cleaned the public reads at Q25 with fastp, built clones with MiXCR and kept in-frame beta chains. Rows matching on CDR3 protein sequence are summarized as one entry with the most common DNA and genes. This sample has about 1 million distinct CDR3 sequences in its table, and more than 40% of those were observed once. About 20% of the sample lies in the top ten. Specimen: blood. The source is a woman aged 55-69 years in good health.

This chain joins TRBV20-1 and TRBJ2-3; weak D call: TRBD2 (6 bases). Germline V CDR1 and CDR2: DFQATT, SNEGSKA (reference sequence). Between the trimmed V and J ends, which lost 6 bases and 5 bases, there was a span of 21 bases. There are 15 residues in the CDR3. The DNA of the CDR3 is TGCAGTGCGAGCCCCATAGCGGACCAAGGAGATACGCAGTATTTT. The encoded protein is CSASPIADQGDTQYF.

The chain employs TRBV6-6 and TRBJ1-2; D is unresolved. The CDR3 sequence is 13 residues long. The V end was cut by 5 bases, the J end by 8 bases, with 15 bases between. Germline assignment: CDR1 MNHNY and CDR2 SVGAGI (reference sequence). In DNA, the CDR3 is TGTGCCAGCAGTCCTGACGGAAAGGGAGGCTACACCTTC. Protein: CASSPDGKGGYTF.

This clonotype has just a few counts. V usage is TRBV5-1 and J usage is TRBJ2-7; a weak D match, TRBD1 (6 bases). From germline, CDR1 is SGHRS and CDR2 YFSETQ. The CDR3 is 14 residues long. V shed 4 bases and J shed 3 bases, with 14 bases lying between them. This chain's CDR3 is CASSRDTTLYEQYF. Here the CDR3 DNA reads TGCGCCAGCAGCCGGGACACGACCCTCTACGAGCAGTACTTC.

The gene calls are TRBV5-6 and TRBJ2-3; 7 bases fit TRBD2. Per germline, CDR1 SGHDT and CDR2 YYEEEE. The CDR3 is made up of 16 amino acids. Trimming removed 4 bases from V and 2 bases from J; junction bases left unmatched: 10. The CDR3 sequence is CASSGTLAAITDTQYF. The CDR3 region has the DNA TGTGCCAGCAGCGGGACCCTAGCGGCCATCACAGATACGCAGTATTTT.

This clonotype came up once. One junction end does not reproduce the germline sequence, and a read error may be involved. This rearrangement joins TRBV27 to TRBJ2-1; 12 nucleotides align to TRBD2. This CDR3 has 16 amino acids. Germline lookup yields CDR1 MNHEY and CDR2 SMNVEV (reference sequence). The CDR3 reads CASSFRTSGTYNERFF. The CDR3 nucleotides are TGTGCCAGCAGTTTCAGGACTAGCGGGACATACAATGAGCGGTTCTTC.

This clonotype was counted only a few times. This chain uses TRBV6-6 with TRBJ2-7, with 10 bases that match TRBD1. There are 17 residues in the CDR3. With 6 bases clipped from V and 3 bases from J, the junction kept 14 bases outside the gene matches. Germline V gene lookup returns CDR1 MNHNY and CDR2 SVGAGI (reference sequence). CDR3 DNA sequence: TGTGCCAGCAGACTCGACAGGGGGCCCATAACTTTCTACGAGCAGTACTTC. As protein: CASRLDRGPITFYEQYF.

This clonotype has more than one count but fewer than ten. The chain has TRBV20-1 and TRBJ2-3; a possible D gene is TRBD2 (6 bases). Germline V gene lookup returns CDR1 DFQATT and CDR2 SNEGSKA (reference sequence). Trimming shortened V by 6 bases and J by 1 base, and 14 bases separated the two germline ends. The CDR3 length is 14 residues. CDR3 residues: CSAPLPGGTDTQYF. The CDR3 coding sequence is TGCAGTGCCCCCCTGCCGGGAGGCACAGATACGCAGTATTTT.

The chain employs TRBV14 and TRBJ2-1; 9 bases agree with TRBD2. Germline CDR1 and CDR2: SGHDN and FVKESK. V trimming: 1 base; J trimming: 8 bases; junction bases outside the gene matches: 6. The CDR3 length is 15 residues. Here the CDR3 DNA reads TGTGCCAGCAGCCAAGTAGCGGGAGTTCCCGATGAGCAGTTCTTC. Translation: CASSQVAGVPDEQFF.

The V and J genes are TRBV27 and TRBJ2-1, with 9 bases aligning to TRBD2. The CDR3 loop spans 17 amino acids. Losses at the gene ends were 5 bases for V and 8 bases for J; bases not matched to a gene: 16. The germline V gene encodes CDR1 MNHEY and CDR2 SMNVEV (reference sequence). CDR3 protein: CASSPWGGRAFEDEQFF. The DNA of the CDR3 is TGTGCCAGCAGTCCTTGGGGCGGGAGGGCCTTTGAGGATGAGCAGTTCTTC.

This clonotype showed up many times. J is TRBJ2-7 and V is TRBV28; D is ambiguous. Germline V CDR1 and CDR2: MDHEN, SYDVKM. The CDR3 loop spans 19 amino acids. V was clipped by 5 bases and J by 0 bases, with 26 bases between them. This CDR3 reads CASSPEDISRYYNSYEQYF. The CDR3 DNA is TGTGCCAGCAGTCCCGAAGACATCTCCCGCTATTATAACTCCTACGAGCAGTACTTC.

This clonotype was observed a few times. The genes are TRBV7-3 and TRBJ2-3; 14 bases line up with TRBD2. The CDR3 runs 16 residues. CDR1 SGHTA and CDR2 FQGTGA come from the germline V gene. The ends lost 5 bases at V and 4 bases at J; junction bases unmatched: 5. CDR3 nucleotide sequence: TGTGCCAGCAGCCCGCGACTAGCGGGAGGGCCAGATACGCAGTATTTT. Residues: CASSPRLAGGPDTQYF.

This rearrangement joins TRBV29-1 to TRBJ1-1, with D possibly TRBD1 on 6 matching bases. The CDR3 loop spans 14 amino acids. Germline V lookup: CDR1 SQVTM, CDR2 ANQGSEA. V shed 2 bases and J shed 3 bases, with 13 bases lying between them. In DNA form, the CDR3 reads TGCAGCGTTGAACGCGGGGGCGGGGACACTGAAGCTTTCTTT. Its translation is CSVERGGGDTEAFF.

J is TRBJ2-3 and V is TRBV20-1, with 9 nucleotides matching TRBD2. In germline, CDR1 is DFQATT, CDR2 SNEGSKA (reference sequence). V shed 3 bases and J 0 bases; nucleotides not matched to a gene: 7. This CDR3 contains 16 residues. The CDR3 protein is CSASGASGISTDTQYF. The CDR3 bases are TGCAGTGCTAGTGGGGCTAGCGGGATTAGCACAGATACGCAGTATTTT.

V usage is TRBV4-1 and J usage is TRBJ1-4; 7 bases are a match to TRBD1. The CDR3 is made up of 18 amino acids. Germline lookup yields CDR1 MGHRA and CDR2 YSYEKL. Trimming cost V 0 bases and J 8 bases; bases outside gene matches: 15. The CDR3 reads CASSQDPVPRQGEEKLFF. The CDR3 bases are TGCGCCAGCAGCCAAGATCCGGTTCCCCGACAGGGAGAAGAAAAACTGTTTTTT.

The V call is TRBV5-1, the J call TRBJ2-1; possibly TRBD1 or TRBD2 for D (6 bases each). TRBJ2-7 explains the end of the DNA better; the J call may be wrong. The CDR3 sequence is 18 residues long. Germline V gene lookup returns CDR1 SGHRS and CDR2 YFSETQ. The CDR3 region has the DNA TGCGCCAGCAGCTTGGGGCCGGGGGCTGCGGGCTCCTACAATGAGCAGTACTTC. Translation gives CASSLGPGAAGSYNEQYF.

The rearrangement joins TRBV6-6 to TRBJ2-5, with TRBD1 matching over 7 bases. Germline trimming cut 6 bases from V and 3 bases from J; bases unmatched to any gene: 7. The CDR3 contains 14 residues. CDR1 is MNHNY and CDR2 is SVGAGI in the germline V gene (reference sequence). This CDR3 reads CASSHRGRKETQYF. In DNA, the CDR3 is TGTGCCAGCAGCCACAGGGGTCGAAAAGAGACCCAGTACTTC.

Note on this clonotype: Given a much more abundant clone one base away, this may be a read error. CDR3 coding DNA: TGTGCCAGCAGAGGGACGAATCGATATGGCGGGCAGTACTTC. As protein: CASRGTNRYGGQYF. This rearrangement joins TRBV27 to TRBJ2-5; the D call may be TRBD1 or TRBD2 (5 bases each). V was cut by 6 bases and J by 11 bases, with 22 bases left in between. CDR3 length: 14 residues. Germline CDR1 and CDR2: MNHEY and SMNVEV (reference sequence).

The rearrangement joins TRBV5-1 to TRBJ2-1; D is unresolved. The CDR3 extends over 12 amino acids. With 4 bases removed from V and 12 bases from J, the gap between germline ends came to 14 bases. CDR1 SGHRS and CDR2 YFSETQ come from the germline V gene. DNA for the CDR3: TGCGCCAGCAGCGATCCGCCAAGGGTGCAGTTCTTC. The encoded protein is CASSDPPRVQFF. The full variable domain, rest sourced from reference TRBV5-1 and TRBJ2-1, is KAGVTQTPRYLIKTRGQQVTLSCSPISGHRSVSWYQQTPGQGLQFLFEYFSETQRNKGNFPGRFSGRQFSNSRSEMNVSTLELGDSALYLCASSDPPRVQFFGPGTRLTVL.

The genes are TRBV7-9 and TRBJ2-7; maybe TRBD1 (5 bases). V was trimmed by 3 bases and J by 4 bases, leaving 16 bases between them. CDR1 and CDR2 (germline): SEHNR, FQNEAQ (reference sequence). This CDR3 has 15 amino acids. The CDR3 DNA follows: TGTGCCAGCAGCTTCCGCGCAGGGTTTCTATACGAGCAGTACTTC. Protein product: CASSFRAGFLYEQYF.

This clonotype was observed a few times. J is TRBJ1-2 and V is TRBV4-1; D is perhaps TRBD1 (6 bases). V was cut by 0 bases and J by 0 bases, with 14 bases left in between. Germline loops: CDR1 MGHRA, CDR2 YSYEKL. The CDR3 sequence is 17 residues long. CDR3 sequence reads: CASSQDPTGTTNYGYTF. As DNA, the CDR3 is TGCGCCAGCAGCCAAGACCCCACAGGGACTACTAACTATGGCTACACCTTC.